A selection of T cell receptor beta chains follows, all from one sample in a study of beta chain features in type 1 diabetes. The table came from immunoSEQ multiplex PCR; TCRdb's copy has only in-frame clones and leaves some out. The table has 300,000 to 400,000 clones, over 9% seen once; the top ten hold over 0.45%. The specimen sequenced was central memory CD4+ T cells from blood. The receptors derive from a man aged 30 to 45 with type 1 diabetes. CDR3s include the opening cysteine and the closing phenylalanine or tryptophan. The order of the fields is D gene, V gene, CDR3 protein. D genes are given only for firm matches.

.,TRBV6-5,CASSYSGRDSGIF
.,TRBV2,CASSTGRTGEKLFF
TRBD2,TRBV6-1,CASSGGTSGRIVQYF
.,TRBV5-4,CASSLGGTFNQPQHF
.,TRBV7-9,CASSLGSGEGETQYF
.,TRBV10-3,CATQGNGNTGELFF
.,TRBV30,CAWRWVRNTEAFF
.,TRBV15,CATSEGNIGTEAFF
.,TRBV5-1,CASSFEGNTEAFF
.,TRBV28,CASSPTGTGKNIQYF
.,TRBV18,CASSPPSRAGAKYF
TRBD1,TRBV6-1,CASSYGQANNQPQHF
.,TRBV11-2,CASSGVNTGELFF